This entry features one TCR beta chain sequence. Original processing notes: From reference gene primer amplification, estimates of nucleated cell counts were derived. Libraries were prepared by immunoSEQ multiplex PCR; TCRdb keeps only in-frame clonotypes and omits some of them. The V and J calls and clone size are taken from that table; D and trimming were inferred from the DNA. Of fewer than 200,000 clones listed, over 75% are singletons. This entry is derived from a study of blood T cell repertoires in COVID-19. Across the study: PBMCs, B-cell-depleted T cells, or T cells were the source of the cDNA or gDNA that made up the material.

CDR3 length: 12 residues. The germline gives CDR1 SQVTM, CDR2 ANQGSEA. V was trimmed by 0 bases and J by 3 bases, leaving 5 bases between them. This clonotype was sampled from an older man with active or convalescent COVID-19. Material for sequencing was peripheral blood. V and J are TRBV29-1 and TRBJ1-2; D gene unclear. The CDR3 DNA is TGCAGCGTTGAAGACAGTCACTATGGCTACACCTTC. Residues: CSVEDSHYGYTF.